This T cell receptor beta chain came from a study of glioma-infiltrating T cells. Study outcomes and limitations: CDR3 overlap between tissue and blood was very small.

Amplification of TCR alpha and beta CDR3 regions from RNA used iRepertoire nested multiplex PCR. MiXCR was run by TCRdb on the multiplex PCR reads, yielding one entry per CDR3 protein. Found here are approximately 88,000 distinct CDR3 sequences, roughly 23% of them singletons; the top ten hold approximately 7%. V was pared by 3 bases and J by 5 bases, with 9 bases of the junction left unmatched. The germline V gene encodes CDR1 DFQATT and CDR2 SNEGSKA (reference sequence). The CDR3 loop spans 16 amino acids. This clonotype appeared many times. Its antigen is as yet unknown. This TCR was sampled from a human donor with low-grade glioma or glioblastoma, undergoing nonglioma brain surgery, or in good health (not recorded which). The sample comprised glioma tissue, nonneoplastic brain tissue, or PBMCs (not recorded which). The chain carries TRBV20-1 and TRBJ2-5; 13 positions match TRBD2. CDR3 loop: CSASSTGLAGVETQYF. Here the CDR3 DNA reads TGCAGTGCTAGTTCCACTGGACTAGCGGGAGTTGAGACCCAGTACTTC.